This T cell receptor beta chain was sequenced in a study of metastatic and nonmetastatic thyroid tumors. Study summary: Malignant thyroid and benign thyroid patients provided blood and tumor or nodule tissue whose repertoires were compared. Study conclusions and caveats: Relative to benign nodules, malignant thyroid tumors were reportedly characterized by significantly elevated TCR beta diversity in blood and tumor.

TCRdb used MiXCR to call clones anew from the PCR reads. The repertoire includes some 93,000 clones, approximately 12% of them detected once, and around 11% sits in the top ten. The V and J ends lost 6 bases and 2 bases, in that order; junction bases with no gene match: 6. Germline-derived CDR1 and CDR2 are MNHEY and SVGEGT. This CDR3 is built from 16 residues. This clone was detected ten times or more. Its cognate antigen is unknown. No treatment had been given to any patient before thyroid surgery. Sequenced input: blood. The receptor was derived from a female donor with papillary thyroid cancer or a benign thyroid nodule (not recorded which). Some clones in this sample may be carry-over from other donors' samples. The chain links TRBV6-2 or TRBV6-3 to TRBJ2-3; 12 nucleotides agree with TRBD2. The CDR3 DNA follows: TGTGCCAGCAGACCACTAGCGGGAGGACACACAGATACGCAGTATTTT. It yields the protein CASRPLAGGHTDTQYF.